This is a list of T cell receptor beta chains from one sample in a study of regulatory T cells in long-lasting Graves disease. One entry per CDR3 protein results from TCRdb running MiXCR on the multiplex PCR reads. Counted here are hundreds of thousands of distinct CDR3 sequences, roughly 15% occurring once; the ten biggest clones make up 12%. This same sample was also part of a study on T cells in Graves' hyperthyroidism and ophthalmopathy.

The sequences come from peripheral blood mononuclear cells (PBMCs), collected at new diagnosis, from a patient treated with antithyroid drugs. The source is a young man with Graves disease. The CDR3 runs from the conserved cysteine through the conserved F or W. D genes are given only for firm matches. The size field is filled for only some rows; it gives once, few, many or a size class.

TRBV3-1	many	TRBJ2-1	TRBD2	CASSQLAGGRNEQFF	TGTGCCAGCAGCCAGCTAGCGGGAGGAAGGAATGAGCAGTTCTTC
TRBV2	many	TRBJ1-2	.	CASRVSGSPGYGYTF	TGTGCCAGCAGAGTCTCAGGTTCCCCCGGCTATGGCTACACCTTC
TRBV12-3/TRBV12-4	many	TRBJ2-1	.	CATSPGYEQFF	TGTGCCACCTCTCCCGGGTATGAGCAGTTCTTC
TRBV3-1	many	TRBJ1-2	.	CASSQGFRQDGYTF	TGTGCCAGCAGCCAAGGATTCCGCCAGGATGGCTACACCTTC
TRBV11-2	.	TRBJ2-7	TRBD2	CASSVGSGSYEQYF	TGTGCCAGCAGCGTAGGTAGCGGGAGTTACGAGCAGTACTTC
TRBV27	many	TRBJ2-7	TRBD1	CASSETGTGRYEQYF	TGTGCCAGCAGTGAAACCGGGACAGGGCGCTACGAGCAGTACTTC
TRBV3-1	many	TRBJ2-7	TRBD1	CASSHRTGGYEQYF	TGTGCCAGCAGCCACCGGACAGGGGGATACGAGCAGTACTTC
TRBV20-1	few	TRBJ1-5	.	CSARRDTAQPQHF	TGCAGTGCCCGCCGGGACACCGCTCAGCCCCAGCATTTT
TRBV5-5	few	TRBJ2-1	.	CASSLSGVEQFF	TGTGCCAGCAGCTTGTCCGGTGTTGAGCAGTTCTTC
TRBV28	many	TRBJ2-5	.	CAHGLGTGQETQYF	TGTGCCCACGGGCTGGGAACAGGTCAAGAGACCCAGTACTTC
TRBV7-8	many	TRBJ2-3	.	CASSYLNLADTQYF	TGTGCCAGCAGCTACCTTAATCTAGCTGATACGCAGTATTTT
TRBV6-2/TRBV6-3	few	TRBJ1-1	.	CAGADGRWTTEAFF	TGTGCCGGGGCGGACGGACGATGGACCACTGAAGCTTTCTTT
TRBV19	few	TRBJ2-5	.	CASSTPGPGLRSETQYF	TGTGCCAGTAGCACCCCGGGACCGGGTTTACGGTCAGAGACCCAGTACTTC
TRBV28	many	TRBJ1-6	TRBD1	CASSPATGMHSPLHF	TGTGCCAGCAGTCCCGCGACAGGGATGCATTCACCCCTCCACTTT
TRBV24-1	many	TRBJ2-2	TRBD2	CATSDPGRGGTGELFF	TGTGCCACCAGTGACCCAGGGAGGGGAGGCACCGGGGAGCTGTTTTTT
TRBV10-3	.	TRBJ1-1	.	CAIRIAVSGEAFF	TGTGCCATCAGAATCGCCGTGAGTGGGGAAGCTTTCTTT
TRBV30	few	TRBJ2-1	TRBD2	CAWSEGLGYNEQFF	TGTGCCTGGAGTGAGGGACTAGGCTACAATGAGCAGTTCTTC
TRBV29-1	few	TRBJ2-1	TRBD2	CSVEGGARTYNEQFF	TGCAGCGTTGAGGGAGGGGCGAGGACCTACAATGAGCAGTTCTTC
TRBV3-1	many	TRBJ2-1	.	CASSGVWNEQFF	TGTGCCAGCAGTGGGGTGTGGAATGAGCAGTTCTTC
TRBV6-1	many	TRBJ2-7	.	CASSEALLGQYF	TGTGCCAGCAGTGAAGCGCTTCTGGGGCAGTACTTC
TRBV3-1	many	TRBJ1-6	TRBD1	CASSQGTGPVSPLHF	TGTGCCAGCAGCCAAGGGACAGGGCCAGTTTCACCCCTCCACTTT
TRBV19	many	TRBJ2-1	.	CASRQGRVNEQFF	TGTGCCAGTAGACAGGGACGAGTCAATGAGCAGTTCTTC
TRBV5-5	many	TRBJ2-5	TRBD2	CASSLGLAGVQETQYF	TGTGCCAGCAGCCTAGGACTAGCGGGAGTCCAAGAGACCCAGTACTTC
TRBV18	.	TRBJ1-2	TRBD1	CASSPPWTGNLGYGYTF	TGTGCCAGCTCACCACCATGGACAGGGAATTTAGGCTATGGCTACACCTTC
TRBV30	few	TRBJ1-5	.	CAWSVRQASGQPQHF	TGTGCCTGGAGTGTACGCCAAGCCTCGGGTCAGCCCCAGCATTTT
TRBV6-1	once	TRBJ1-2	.	CASSPDMSYGYTF	TGTGCCAGCAGTCCAGACATGTCCTATGGCTACACCTTC
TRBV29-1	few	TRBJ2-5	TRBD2	CSVGEWGRARETQYF	TGCAGCGTTGGGGAATGGGGGAGGGCCAGAGAGACCCAGTACTTC
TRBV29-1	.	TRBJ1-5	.	CSVETGYGQPQHF	TGCAGCGTTGAAACAGGTTATGGTCAGCCCCAGCATTTT
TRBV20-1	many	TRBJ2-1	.	CSARDIGRHEQFF	TGCAGTGCTAGAGATATAGGGCGGCATGAGCAGTTCTTC
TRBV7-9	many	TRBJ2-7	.	CASSLDQFPYEQYF	TGTGCCAGCAGCTTAGACCAGTTTCCCTACGAGCAGTACTTC